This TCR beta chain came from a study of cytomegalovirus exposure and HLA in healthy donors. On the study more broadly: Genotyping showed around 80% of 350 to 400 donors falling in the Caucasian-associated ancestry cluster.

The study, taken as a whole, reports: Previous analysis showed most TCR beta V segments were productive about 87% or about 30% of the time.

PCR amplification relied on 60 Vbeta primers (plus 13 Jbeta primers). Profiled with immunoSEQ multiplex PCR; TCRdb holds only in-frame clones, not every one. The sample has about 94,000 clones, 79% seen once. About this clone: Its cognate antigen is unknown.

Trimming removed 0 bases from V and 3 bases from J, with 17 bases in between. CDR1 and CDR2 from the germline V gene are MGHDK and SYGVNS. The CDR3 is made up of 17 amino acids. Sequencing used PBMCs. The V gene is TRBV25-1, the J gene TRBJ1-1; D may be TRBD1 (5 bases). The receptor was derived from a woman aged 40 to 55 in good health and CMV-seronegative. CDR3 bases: TGTGCCAGCAGTGAATACGGGGGTGTCGGTTTCGACACTGAAGCTTTCTTT. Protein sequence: CASSEYGGVGFDTEAFF.